Below, one T cell receptor (beta chain) is given with its context. This clonotype was observed at least ten times. Its binding antigen is unknown. Base-call qualities are not available, and no considerably larger clone is one nucleotide away. Receptors were amplified or captured by 5' RACE. Sequencing was carried out with an Illumina HiSeq 2000. A universal primer binding site was added through template switching, and the final cDNA carried a unique molecular identifier so that TCR cDNA molecules could be counted accurately. Specific primers in the conserved constant-segment region were used to synthesize first-strand cDNA for the TCR alpha and beta chains. To control for contamination, each cDNA library was double barcoded with a SMART-Mk sample barcode plus Illumina barcodes. Two successive PCR steps introduced TruSeq adapter sequences along with Illumina sample barcodes. The Illumina HiSeq platform was used with custom primers to sequence TCR alpha and beta cDNA libraries. Per the original workflow: MiGEC was used to process raw reads and extract unique molecular identifiers, and MiXCR was used to find CDR3 positions. For each individual, recombination models were inferred using an EM algorithm with the repgenHMM and IGoR tools. The tcR package in R was used for shared clonotype analysis, with sharing normalized by the product of cloneset sizes. To study raw recombination free of thymic and clonal selection effects, out-of-frame nonproductive sequences were analyzed. Using fastp at Q25 and MiXCR, TCRdb reprocessed the public reads and kept productive beta chains. Every distinct CDR3 protein forms one entry, paired with its most common genes and DNA. The V and J calls were not made by the authors but by TCRdb's processing. The sample table records 270,000 or so distinct CDR3 sequences; approximately 8.6% of these occur just once. Together, the top ten hold 2.5% to 3.5% of the sample.

Only healthy Caucasian donors were included. The twin cohort comprised three pairs of female monozygotic twins, all aged roughly 18 to 30 years. CD4+ and CD8+ T cell populations were isolated with positive isolation kits from Invitrogen. The sample is drawn from a study of identical twins (dated by TCRdb to 2016 to 2017). Broadly, across the study: To test whether fetal clonotypes persist, this study deep-sequenced TCR alpha and beta repertoires from monozygotic twins, from unrelated adults of various ages, and from cord blood. To rule out contamination, the twin experiments were replicated at different times with different library preparation protocols. General study outcomes and caveats: Out-of-frame TCR alpha sharing in monozygotic twins was systematically underestimated by recombination models, whereas sharing between unrelated individuals was in agreement with the recombination models. Conclusions relied on cross-sectional statistical analysis, since the same donors could not be followed over many years. Compared with coincidental sharing between unrelated individuals, out-of-frame TCR alpha sequences shared between twins showed an excess of sequences with low generation probability. Invariant T cells such as MAIT and iNKT could partly confound zero-insertion analyses, though diverse VJ usage argued against this for most clonotypes. A weaker excess of twin sharing was found in beta out-of-frame sequences because the signal-to-noise ratio was lowered by fewer shared sequences. Abundant cord blood beta clonotypes carried fewer insertions; young adult naive repertoires showed a weaker similar trend, while memory repertoires showed none.

CDR1 MNHEY and CDR2 SMNVEV were looked up in the germline V gene (reference sequence). Relative to germline, V is missing 2 bases and J is missing 4 bases, with 4 bases of the junction outside any gene match. CDR3 length: 14 amino acids, cysteine to phenylalanine. The sequence is cut down to CDR3 DNA, 42 bases in frame from base 1. These data were likewise used in another study, on yellow fever vaccine responses in identical twins. Reported in the second study: According to the authors, in identical twins the way T cells responded to vaccination appeared partly convergent and partly personalized. In identical twins, the study followed T cell clones that responded to the vaccine with precision.

The sequence derives from a woman in her late teens or twenties in good health. Material for sequencing was CD8+ T cells sorted from blood. In this chain, TRBV27 is recombined with TRBJ1-2; 7 middle bases align to TRBD1. The nucleotides are TGTGCCAGCAGTTTAAACAGGGGCAGCTATGGCTACACCTTC. This yields the protein CASSLNRGSYGYTF.